This TCR beta chain was identified during a study of technical replicates of blood from a handful of donors. Generated by immunoSEQ multiplex PCR, the TCRdb table keeps only in-frame clones and is missing some. The sample has approximately 51,000 clones; 85% to 95% are singletons. Germline trimming cut 6 bases from V and 6 bases from J; bases unmatched to any gene: 6. The CDR3 is 14 amino acids. Per the germline V gene, CDR1 is LNHDA and CDR2 is SQIVND (reference sequence). This chain connects TRBV19 to TRBJ2-2; the match to TRBD1 covers 8 bases. The specimen sequenced was PBMCs. This TCR derives from a human donor in good health. Some clones in this sample may be carry-over from other donors' samples. The CDR3 is CASSPDRDAGELFF. CDR3 sequence (DNA): TGTGCCAGTAGCCCGGACAGGGATGCCGGGGAGCTGTTTTTT.